The 26 T cell receptor beta chains listed next were all sequenced from one sample in a study of regulatory T cells in long-lasting Graves disease. Construction of TCR beta libraries relied on iRepertoire HTBI primers and on Arm-PCR targeting CDR3 regions. TCRdb analysed the multiplex PCR reads with MiXCR anew, one entry per CDR3 protein. The table records roughly 360,000 distinct CDR3 sequences, 23% of them present only once. Stated time point: persistent/refractory GD, antithyroid drugs over 5 years with positive TRAb. There was RNA extracted from PBMCs, and the TCR library was made from it. The specimen comprised peripheral blood mononuclear cells (PBMCs), sampled when the disease was refractory, from a patient treated with antithyroid drugs. These receptors were obtained from a middle-aged woman with Graves disease.

The V call is TRBV7-2, the J call TRBJ2-7; maybe TRBD2 (5 bases). This CDR3 has 13 residues. V was cut by 5 bases and J by 6 bases, with 14 bases left in between. Germline V CDR1 and CDR2: SGHTA, FQGNSA. The CDR3 loop is CASSLRAEGEQYF. The CDR3 coding sequence is TGTGCCAGCAGCCTCCGGGCCGAGGGCGAGCAGTACTTC.

This clonotype was seen a few times. The chain joins TRBV28 to TRBJ1-4, with D possibly being TRBD1 (5 bases). V lost 6 bases and J lost 10, with 18 bases in between. Germline CDR1 reads MDHEN; CDR2 reads SYDVKM. The CDR3 has 14 amino acids. CDR3 in amino acids: CASSDGRGRAKLFF. CDR3 DNA sequence: TGTGCCAGCAGCGATGGGCGGGGGAGGGCAAAACTGTTTTTT. Filled out from reference TRBV28 and TRBJ1-4, the complete variable domain reads DVKVTQSSRYLVKRTGEKVFLECVQDMDHENMFWYRQDPGLGLRLIYFSYDVKMKEKGDIPEGYSVSREKKERFSLILESASTNQTSMYLCASSDGRGRAKLFFGSGTQLSVL.

This clonotype was seen at least ten times. V and J are TRBV7-3 and TRBJ1-1; D unresolved. With 5 bases removed from V and 4 bases from J, the gap between germline ends came to 11 bases. This CDR3 has 13 amino acids. The V gene's germline CDR1 is SGHTA and CDR2 FQGTGA. The CDR3 DNA reads TGTGCCAGCAGCCCATTTTCATCCACTGAAGCTTTCTTT. Protein: CASSPFSSTEAFF.

This clonotype appeared a few times. The chain combines TRBV6-1 with TRBJ2-7, with D possibly matching TRBD2 (5 bases). Germline V gene lookup returns CDR1 MNHNS and CDR2 SASEGT. The CDR3 length is 13 residues. V lost 7 bases, J lost 2 bases, and 12 bases lay in between. The CDR3 is CASNVGLTYEQYF. DNA of the CDR3: TGTGCCAGCAATGTAGGACTTACCTACGAGCAGTACTTC.

The CDR3 DNA reads TGCAGTGCTAGACCGCGATGGGACACAGATACGCAGTATTTT. Translated, it gives CSARPRWDTDTQYF. The V call is TRBV20-1, the J call TRBJ2-3; D ambiguous. CDR1 and CDR2 (germline): DFQATT, SNEGSKA (reference sequence). Trimming shortened V by 2 bases and J by 2 bases, and 11 bases separated the two germline ends. This CDR3 contains 14 residues.

This chain uses TRBV11-3 with TRBJ2-3, with 8 bases matching TRBD2. In germline, CDR1 is SGHNT, CDR2 YENEEA. The CDR3 loop spans 18 amino acids. V lost 3 bases and J lost 4; bases outside the gene matches: 15. The CDR3 bases are TGTGCCAGCAGCTTGGGGGAGCGGGAGTCCCCCGATGCAGATACGCAGTATTTT. Protein: CASSLGERESPDADTQYF.

This clonotype was seen at least ten times. The chain recombines TRBV2 with TRBJ2-7, with 8 bases matching TRBD1. V was clipped by 5 bases and J by 6 bases; unmatched bases: 9. Per the germline V gene, CDR1 is SNHLY and CDR2 is FYNNEI. CDR3 length equals 14 residues. CDR3 sequence reads: CASSPGTGAAEQYF. The CDR3 region has the DNA TGTGCCAGCAGTCCCGGGACAGGAGCCGCCGAGCAGTACTTC.

This clonotype was seen more than once but under ten times. This chain connects TRBV12-3 or TRBV12-4 to TRBJ2-3; TRBD2 might be the D (6 bases). V was pared by 0 bases and J by 1 base, with 11 bases between. The CDR3 has 16 residues. The CDR3 loop is CASSLAGLPGTDTQYF. CDR3 DNA: TGTGCCAGCAGTTTAGCGGGACTTCCTGGCACAGATACGCAGTATTTT.

This clonotype was counted at least ten times. The chain couples TRBV12-3 or TRBV12-4 to TRBJ2-5; no clear D. The V end lost 6 bases, the J end lost 4 bases, and 9 bases lay between the germline ends. The CDR3 is made up of 12 amino acids. CDR3 sequence reads: CASSQQSETQYF. The CDR3 DNA sequence: TGTGCCAGCAGCCAGCAGTCAGAGACCCAGTACTTC.

This clonotype was found many times. The CDR3 loop reads CASSLGWGYTF. For the CDR3, the DNA is TGTGCCAGCAGTTTAGGCTGGGGCTACACCTTC. The rearrangement joins TRBV28 to TRBJ1-2; D is ambiguous. V lost 2 bases to trimming and J lost 8 bases, with 6 bases between them. Germline lookup yields CDR1 MDHEN and CDR2 SYDVKM. The CDR3 is 11 amino acids.

J is TRBJ2-1 and V is TRBV6-1; 7 bases fit TRBD2. CDR3 length equals 13 residues. Trimming at V came to 6 bases and at J to 13 bases, leaving 12 bases not matched to a gene. CDR1 MNHNS and CDR2 SASEGT come from the germline V gene. For the CDR3, the DNA is TGTGCCAGCAGACCTCCAACTAGCGCTAACCAGTTCTTC. Its translation: CASRPPTSANQFF.

This clonotype was seen a handful of times. This chain connects TRBV27 to TRBJ2-7, with D unresolved. Germline values: CDR1 MNHEY, CDR2 SMNVEV (reference sequence). V was clipped by 6 bases and J by 9 bases, with 18 bases between them. The length of the CDR3 is 13 residues. CDR3 coding DNA: TGTGCCAGCAGCCCCAAAGGAGCGCTAGGGCAGTACTTC. Its translation is CASSPKGALGQYF.

Concerning this clonotype itself: Since a much larger clone is just one base distant, this may be a read error. The J gene is TRBJ1-5, the V gene TRBV28; 8 nucleotides line up with TRBD1. The germline CDR1 and CDR2 sequences are MDHEN and SYDVKM. This CDR3 has 15 residues. The V and J ends lost 6 bases and 5 bases, in that order; junction bases with no gene match: 9. The CDR3 nucleotides read TGTGCCAGCAGCGTCAGGGGGCTTCCGGATCAGCCCCAGCATTTT. Encoded protein: CASSVRGLPDQPQHF.

This clonotype was seen more than once but under ten times. The chain links TRBV5-1 to TRBJ2-4; 8 bases fit TRBD2. This CDR3 contains 15 residues. Germline CDR1 reads SGHRS; CDR2 reads YFSETQ. V was pared by 4 bases and J by 2 bases, with 5 bases of the junction left unmatched. CDR3 loop: CASSREGFTKNIQYF. CDR3 nucleotides: TGCGCCAGCAGCCGGGAGGGGTTTACCAAAAACATTCAGTACTTC.

Many counts were recorded for this clonotype. The chain is built from TRBV12-3 or TRBV12-4 and TRBJ1-1, with a possible D match to TRBD1 (5 bases). CDR3 length equals 12 residues. Deletions cut 5 bases from V and 12 bases from J, with 16 bases between. The CDR3 sequence is CASSGDAGGTFF. In nucleotides, the CDR3 is TGTGCCAGCAGTGGGGACGCCGGGGGAACTTTCTTT.

This clonotype was recorded at least ten times. The chain's CDR3 is CASSPLGIAGDEQYF. CDR3 DNA sequence: TGTGCCAGCAGCCCTCTGGGCATAGCGGGAGACGAGCAGTACTTC. The chain combines TRBV7-8 with TRBJ2-7, with 9 bases matching TRBD2. Germline CDR1 reads SGHVS; CDR2 reads FQNEAQ. The CDR3 length is 15 residues. Trimming took 5 bases from V and 5 from J; bases not matched to a gene: 10.

The chain joins TRBV20-1 to TRBJ2-7; possible D gene TRBD2, 6 bases. Germline V CDR1 and CDR2: DFQATT, SNEGSKA (reference sequence). The ends were cut back, 6 bases at V and 4 bases at J, with 13 bases in the middle. This CDR3 is built from 12 residues. DNA for the CDR3: TGCAGTGCACCGGGACTGTATTACGAGCAGTACTTC. Residues: CSAPGLYYEQYF.

The chain carries TRBV20-1 and TRBJ1-1; a weak D match, TRBD1 (5 bases). Germline CDR1 and CDR2: DFQATT and SNEGSKA (reference sequence). Deletions cut 3 bases from V and 4 bases from J, with 9 bases between. This CDR3 contains 12 residues. CDR3 DNA: TGCAGTGCTAGCAGGGTGGGCACTGAAGCTTTCTTT. The encoded protein is CSASRVGTEAFF.

The chain couples TRBV6-5 to TRBJ1-5, with 8 bases that match TRBD1. The germline V gene encodes CDR1 MNHEY and CDR2 SVGAGI. With V trimmed by 2 bases and J by 7 bases, 7 bases remained unmatched. The CDR3 is made up of 15 amino acids. CDR3: CASSYVAGGGQPQHF. The CDR3 coding sequence is TGTGCCAGCAGTTACGTGGCAGGGGGCGGCCAGCCCCAGCATTTT.

This rearrangement joins TRBV28 to TRBJ2-3; tentative D call: TRBD2 (6 bases). V lost 6 bases to trimming and J lost 4 bases, with 17 bases between them. Germline V gives CDR1 MDHEN, CDR2 SYDVKM. CDR3 size: 15 residues. CDR3 amino acids: CASSLDTEGPDTQYF. Here the CDR3 DNA reads TGTGCCAGCAGCCTGGACACGGAGGGGCCAGATACGCAGTATTTT.

This sequence joins TRBV30 and TRBJ2-2, with 7 bases aligning to TRBD2. Germline V CDR1 and CDR2: GTSNPN, SVGIG (reference sequence). This CDR3 contains 10 residues. Germline trimming cut 7 bases from V and 10 bases from J; bases unmatched to any gene: 3. CDR3 in amino acids: CAYREAELFF. CDR3 coding DNA: TGTGCCTACCGGGAGGCGGAGCTGTTTTTT.

This clonotype has ten or more counts. This chain joins TRBV29-1 and TRBJ1-1; no reliable D call. This CDR3 contains 11 residues. Trimming shortened V by 6 bases and J by 2 bases, and 7 bases separated the two germline ends. CDR1 and CDR2 (germline): SQVTM, ANQGSEA. CDR3 sequence (DNA): TGCAGCGTCTACATCAACACTGAAGCTTTCTTT. Translated, it gives CSVYINTEAFF.

The chain combines TRBV6-2 or TRBV6-3 with TRBJ2-4; 13 bases are shared with TRBD2. The germline gives CDR1 MNHEY, CDR2 SVGEGT. The CDR3 is 18 amino acids. Trimming took 11 bases from V and 1 from J; bases not matched to a gene: 14. For the CDR3, the DNA is TGTGCCTGCTCCTCCGGGACTAGCGGGAAGGGGGCCAAAAACATTCAGTACTTC. Translation: CACSSGTSGKGAKNIQYF.

The V gene is TRBV2, the J gene TRBJ1-2, with TRBD1 identical over 9 bases. The CDR3 is 15 residues long. J was trimmed by 8 bases and V by 3 bases; bases with no gene match: 10. CDR1 SNHLY and CDR2 FYNNEI come from the germline V gene. The CDR3 spells CASSDPGQGEMGYTF. The DNA of the CDR3 is TGTGCCAGCAGTGACCCGGGACAGGGAGAGATGGGCTACACCTTC.

This chain uses TRBV7-9 with TRBJ2-5; D remains unclear. V lost 1 base, J lost 2 bases, and 5 bases lay in between. This CDR3 is built from 13 residues. CDR1 SEHNR and CDR2 FQNEAQ come from the germline V gene (reference sequence). CDR3 sequence (DNA): TGTGCCAGCAGCTTAGAGTCGCAAGAGACCCAGTACTTC. Protein product: CASSLESQETQYF.

In its sample, this clonotype was seen many times. The chain has TRBV12-3 or TRBV12-4 and TRBJ2-7; 9 nucleotides line up with TRBD1. The CDR3 contains 16 residues. The junction had 9 bases not matched to a gene; V was cut back by 5 bases and J by 1 base. The CDR3: CASSPGTGFRSYEQYF. The CDR3 DNA reads as TGTGCCAGCAGTCCCGGGACAGGGTTTCGATCCTACGAGCAGTACTTC.